The source of this T cell receptor beta chain is a study of Ad26.COV2.S vaccination and SARS-CoV-2 variants. Stated treatment: some 19 received Ad26.COV2.S at low or high dose, single or two shots; a few received placebo; per-sample allocation not given. Specimen acquisition occurred on day 63 following the initial vaccine or placebo injection. CDR3 length: 16 residues. Per the germline V gene, CDR1 is KGHSH and CDR2 is LQKENI. The J segment lost 1 base and the V segment lost 6 bases, leaving 8 bases of the junction unmatched. Profiling relied on immunoSEQ multiplex PCR, and the TCRdb table lists in-frame clones only, not all of them. The repertoire includes 350,000 to 450,000 clones, around 87% of them detected once, and around 3.6% sits in the top ten.

The chain couples TRBV18 to TRBJ2-2; 7 bases match TRBD1. The sequence derives from a person between 18 and 65 years old who received the Ad26.COV2.S COVID-19 vaccine or a placebo. The sequencing used peripheral blood, collected in a trial of Ad26.COV2.S vaccine versus placebo. The CDR3 DNA sequence: TGTGCCAGCTCCCCCCTGGGACAGATGAACACCGGGGAGCTGTTTTTT. It codes for CASSPLGQMNTGELFF.